What follows is one T cell receptor (beta chain) and its context. Other nucleotide sequences from this sample produce the same CDR3. Clones were sequenced by immunoSEQ multiplex PCR, and TCRdb holds only the in-frame ones, with some missing. In the table there are a few million clones, around 93% of which are singletons. This sample is drawn from a study of shared clonotypes between healthy human individuals. In germline, CDR1 is MNHEY, CDR2 SVGAGI. The CDR3 consists of 13 residues. Trimming cost V 2 bases and J 3 bases, with 8 bases left between them. Material: naive CD4+ T cells from PBMCs. The sample's subset: CD45RA+ positively selected. The TCR was taken from a man in his late teens or twenties in good health. Some clones in this sample may be carry-over from other donors' samples. The chain carries TRBV6-5 and TRBJ2-7, with D perhaps TRBD1 or TRBD2 (5 bases each). The CDR3 DNA reads TGTGCCAGCAGTTACGGGGGTAGCTACGAGCAGTACTTC. Translation: CASSYGGSYEQYF.